The 6 T cell receptor beta chains reported below all come from one sample, sequenced in a study of blood T cell repertoires in COVID-19. The protocol was immunoSEQ multiplex PCR, while the TCRdb copy is restricted to in-frame clones and leaves out a portion. The sample comprises hundreds of thousands of clones, around 86% of which are singletons, and approximately 1.4% rests with the top ten. Sequencing input: peripheral blood. These receptors were collected from a young woman with active or convalescent COVID-19.

The chain carries TRBV6-4 and TRBJ1-1, with D possibly matching TRBD1 (5 bases). Germline V gives CDR1 MRHNA, CDR2 SNTAGT. The CDR3 contains 13 residues. V lost 0 bases, J lost 7 bases, and 9 bases lay in between. This CDR3 is CASSDSKGVEAFF. The CDR3, as DNA: TGTGCCAGCAGTGACTCGAAAGGGGTTGAAGCTTTCTTT.

The V and J genes are TRBV19 and TRBJ1-3; D uncertain. Trimming left V 3 bases short and J 1 base short, with 10 bases between. The CDR3 sequence is 15 residues long. Germline assignment: CDR1 LNHDA and CDR2 SQIVND (reference sequence). The CDR3 reads CASSIRGDSGNTIYF. CDR3 bases: TGTGCCAGTAGTATCCGGGGTGATTCTGGAAACACCATATATTTT.

The gene calls are TRBV27 and TRBJ2-7; possibly TRBD1 for D (7 bases). V lost 2 bases, J lost 3 bases, and 14 bases lay in between. CDR3 size: 15 residues. From germline, CDR1 is MNHEY and CDR2 SMNVEV (reference sequence). The CDR3 DNA reads as TGTGCCAGCAGTTTAGAGCACAGGGGAGGCTACGAGCAGTACTTC. Protein: CASSLEHRGGYEQYF.

There are a few counts of this clone. The identical CDR3 is also encoded by other nucleotide sequences in the sample. The chain joins TRBV6-1 to TRBJ1-1, with D possibly TRBD1 on 6 matching bases. The CDR3 consists of 15 residues. Germline V gene data show CDR1 as MNHNS and CDR2 as SASEGT. V lost 0 bases and J 0 bases, leaving 8 bases between the germline ends. CDR3 loop: CASSEAQGMNTEAFF. DNA of the CDR3: TGTGCCAGCAGTGAAGCTCAGGGGATGAACACTGAAGCTTTCTTT.

This sequence joins TRBV4-1 and TRBJ1-4; D might be TRBD1 (6 bases). Between the trimmed V and J ends, which lost 1 base and 7 bases, there was a span of 16 bases. Germline CDR1 and CDR2: MGHRA and YSYEKL. The CDR3 is made up of 16 amino acids. This chain's CDR3 is CASSQARGGLGEKLFF. The CDR3 DNA reads as TGCGCCAGCAGCCAAGCTCGCGGGGGCTTAGGTGAAAAACTGTTTTTT.

This sequence joins TRBV14 and TRBJ2-3; perhaps TRBD2 as D (5 bases). This CDR3 is built from 13 residues. In germline, CDR1 is SGHDN, CDR2 FVKESK. Trimming pared 2 bases from V and 9 bases from J, leaving 12 bases between. This CDR3 is CASSQMEASTQYF. CDR3 coding DNA: TGTGCCAGCAGCCAAATGGAGGCTAGCACGCAGTATTTT.